This T cell receptor (beta chain) was recorded in a study of cytomegalovirus exposure and HLA in healthy donors. Regarding the study as a whole: A later analysis found TCR association rates differed by HLA locus, highest for DRB1 and lowest for HLA-C.

Turning to this clone: What it binds is unknown.

This CDR3 is built from 17 residues. V shed 3 bases and J shed 0 bases, with 15 bases lying between them. From germline, CDR1 is GTSNPN and CDR2 SVGIG (reference sequence). The PCR made use of 60 Vbeta and 13 Jbeta primers. The table came from immunoSEQ multiplex PCR; TCRdb's copy has only in-frame clones and leaves some out. The sample lists around 91,000 clones; approximately 89% were seen once. Specimen: PBMCs. The rearrangement joins TRBV30 to TRBJ2-6; no clear D. The clonotype originates from a man under 40 in good health and CMV-seropositive. The CDR3 here is CAWRTERFSSGANVLTF. The CDR3 nucleotides read TGTGCCTGGAGGACGGAGAGGTTTAGCTCTGGGGCCAACGTCCTGACTTTC.